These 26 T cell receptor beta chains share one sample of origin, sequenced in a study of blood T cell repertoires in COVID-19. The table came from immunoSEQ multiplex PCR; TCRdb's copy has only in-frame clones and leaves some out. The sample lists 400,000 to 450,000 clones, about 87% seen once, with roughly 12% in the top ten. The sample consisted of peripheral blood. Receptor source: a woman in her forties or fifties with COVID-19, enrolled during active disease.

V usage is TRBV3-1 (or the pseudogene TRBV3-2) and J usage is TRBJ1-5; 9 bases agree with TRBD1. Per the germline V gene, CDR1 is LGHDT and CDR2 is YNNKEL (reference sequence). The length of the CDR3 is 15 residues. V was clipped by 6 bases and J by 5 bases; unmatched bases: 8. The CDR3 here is CASSQQGAVDQPQHF. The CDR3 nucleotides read TGTGCCAGCAGTCAACAGGGGGCGGTTGATCAGCCCCAGCATTTT.

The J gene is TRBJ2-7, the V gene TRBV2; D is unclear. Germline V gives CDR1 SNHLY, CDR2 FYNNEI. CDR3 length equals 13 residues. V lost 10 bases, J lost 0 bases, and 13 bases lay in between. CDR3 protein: CATQTGSSYEQYF. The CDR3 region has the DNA TGTGCCACCCAGACGGGTTCCTCCTACGAGCAGTACTTC.

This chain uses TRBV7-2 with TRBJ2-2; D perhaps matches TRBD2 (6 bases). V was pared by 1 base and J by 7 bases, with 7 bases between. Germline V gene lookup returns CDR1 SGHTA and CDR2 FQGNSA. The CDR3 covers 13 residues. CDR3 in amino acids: CASSLEGLGELFF. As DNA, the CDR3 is TGTGCCAGCAGCTTAGAGGGACTCGGGGAGCTGTTTTTT.

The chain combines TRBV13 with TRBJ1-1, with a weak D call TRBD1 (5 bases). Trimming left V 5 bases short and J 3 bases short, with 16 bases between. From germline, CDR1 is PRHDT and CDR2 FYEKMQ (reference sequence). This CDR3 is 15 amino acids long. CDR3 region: CASSVTGVSDTEAFF. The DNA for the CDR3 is TGTGCCAGCAGCGTGACGGGGGTGAGCGACACTGAAGCTTTCTTT.

Written as DNA, the CDR3 is TGCAGCGTCCTCCCTCAGGGGGCGAGGACAGATACGCAGTATTTT. This encodes CSVLPQGARTDTQYF. The chain carries TRBV29-1 and TRBJ2-3, with 8 bases fitting TRBD1. V was clipped by 6 bases and J by 3 bases; unmatched bases: 11. The CDR3 contains 15 residues. Germline-derived CDR1 and CDR2 are SQVTM and ANQGSEA.

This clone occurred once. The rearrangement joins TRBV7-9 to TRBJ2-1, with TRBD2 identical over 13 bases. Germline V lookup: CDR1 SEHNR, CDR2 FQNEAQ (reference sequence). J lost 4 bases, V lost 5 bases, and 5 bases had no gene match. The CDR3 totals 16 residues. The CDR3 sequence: CASSPGTSGAYNEQFF. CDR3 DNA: TGTGCCAGCAGCCCAGGGACTAGCGGGGCTTACAATGAGCAGTTCTTC.

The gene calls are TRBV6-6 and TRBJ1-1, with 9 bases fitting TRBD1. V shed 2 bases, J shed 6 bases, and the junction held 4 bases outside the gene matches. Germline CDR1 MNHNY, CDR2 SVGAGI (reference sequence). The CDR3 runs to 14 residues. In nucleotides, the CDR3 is TGTGCCAGCAGTTACGCACAGGGGGCCTCTGAAGCTTTCTTT. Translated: CASSYAQGASEAFF.

CDR3 loop: CASSPGRDTDTQYF. CDR3 nucleotide sequence: TGTGCCAGCTCACCTGGGCGTGACACAGATACGCAGTATTTT. V gene TRBV18 combines with J gene TRBJ2-3; D remains unclear. Germline loops: CDR1 KGHSH, CDR2 LQKENI. The V end lost 3 bases, the J end lost 2 bases, and 9 bases lay between the germline ends. This CDR3 has 14 amino acids.

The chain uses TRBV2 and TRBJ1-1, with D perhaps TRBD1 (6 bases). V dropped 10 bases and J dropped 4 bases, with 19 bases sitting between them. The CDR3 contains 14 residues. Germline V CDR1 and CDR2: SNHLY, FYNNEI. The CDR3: CATSLQGTATEAFF. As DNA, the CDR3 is TGTGCCACAAGCCTTCAGGGGACGGCCACTGAAGCTTTCTTT.

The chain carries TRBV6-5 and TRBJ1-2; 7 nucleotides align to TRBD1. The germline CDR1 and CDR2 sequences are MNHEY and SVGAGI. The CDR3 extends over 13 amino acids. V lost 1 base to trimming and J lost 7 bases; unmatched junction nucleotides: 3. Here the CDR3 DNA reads TGTGCCAGCAGTTACTTAGGGGGCTCTGGCTACACCTTC. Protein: CASSYLGGSGYTF.

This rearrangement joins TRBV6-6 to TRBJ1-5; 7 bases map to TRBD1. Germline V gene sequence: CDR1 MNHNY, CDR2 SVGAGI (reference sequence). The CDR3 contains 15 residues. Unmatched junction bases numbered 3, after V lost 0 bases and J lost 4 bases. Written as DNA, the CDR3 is TGTGCCAGCAGTTACTCCGGGGACAGAAATCAGCCCCAGCATTTT. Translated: CASSYSGDRNQPQHF.

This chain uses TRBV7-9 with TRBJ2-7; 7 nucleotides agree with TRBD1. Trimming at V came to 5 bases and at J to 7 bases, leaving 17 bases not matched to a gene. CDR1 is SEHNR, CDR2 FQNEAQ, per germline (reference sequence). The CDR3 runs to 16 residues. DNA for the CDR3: TGTGCCAGCAGCCCCATGGGACAGCTACCGGTCGGGGAGCAGTACTTC. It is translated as CASSPMGQLPVGEQYF. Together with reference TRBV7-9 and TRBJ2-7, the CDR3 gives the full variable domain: DTGVSQNPRHKITKRGQNVTFRCDPISEHNRLYWYRQTLGQGPEFLTYFQNEAQLEKSRLLSDRFSAERPKGSFSTLEIQRTEQGDSAMYLCASSPMGQLPVGEQYFGPGTRLTVT.

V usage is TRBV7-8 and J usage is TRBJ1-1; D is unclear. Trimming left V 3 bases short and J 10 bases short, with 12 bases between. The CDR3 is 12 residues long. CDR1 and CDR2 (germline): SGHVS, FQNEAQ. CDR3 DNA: TGTGCCAGCAGCTTCCACATTGGGCCAGCTTTCTTT. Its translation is CASSFHIGPAFF. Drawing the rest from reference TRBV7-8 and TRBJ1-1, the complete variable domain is GAGVSQSPRYKVAKRGQDVALRCDPISGHVSLFWYQQALGQGPEFLTYFQNEAQLDKSGLPSDRFFAERPEGSVSTLKIQRTQQEDSAVYLCASSFHIGPAFFGQGTRLTVV.

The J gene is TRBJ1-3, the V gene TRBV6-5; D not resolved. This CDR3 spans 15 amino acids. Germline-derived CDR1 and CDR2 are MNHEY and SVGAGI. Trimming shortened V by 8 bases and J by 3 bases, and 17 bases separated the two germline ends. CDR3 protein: CASYLFGEYGNTIYF. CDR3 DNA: TGTGCCAGCTACCTTTTTGGGGAGTATGGAAACACCATATATTTT.

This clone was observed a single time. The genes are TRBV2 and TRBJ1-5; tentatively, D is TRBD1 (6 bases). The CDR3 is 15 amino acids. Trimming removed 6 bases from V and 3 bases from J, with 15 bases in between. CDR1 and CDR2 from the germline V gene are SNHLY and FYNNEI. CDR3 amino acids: CASRDGTLLNQPQHF. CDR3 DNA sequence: TGTGCCAGCAGAGACGGGACACTACTCAATCAGCCCCAGCATTTT.

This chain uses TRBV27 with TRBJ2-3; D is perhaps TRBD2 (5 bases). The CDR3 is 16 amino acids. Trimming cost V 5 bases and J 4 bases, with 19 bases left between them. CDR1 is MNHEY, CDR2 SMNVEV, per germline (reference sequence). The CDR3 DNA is TGTGCCAGCAGTACCGGATTAACCCTCGGGGCAGATACGCAGTATTTT. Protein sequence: CASSTGLTLGADTQYF.

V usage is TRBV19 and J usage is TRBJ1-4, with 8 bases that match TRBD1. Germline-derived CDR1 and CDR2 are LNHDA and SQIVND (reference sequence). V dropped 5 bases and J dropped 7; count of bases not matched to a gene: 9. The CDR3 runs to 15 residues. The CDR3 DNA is TGTGCCAGTAGTCCGGGGTCCGGGACAGGTGAAAAACTGTTTTTT. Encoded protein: CASSPGSGTGEKLFF. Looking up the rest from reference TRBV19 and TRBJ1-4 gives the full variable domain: DGGITQSPKYLFRKEGQNVTLSCEQNLNHDAMYWYRQDPGQGLRLIYYSQIVNDFQKGDIAEGYSVSREKKESFPLTVTSAQKNPTAFYLCASSPGSGTGEKLFFGSGTQLSVL.

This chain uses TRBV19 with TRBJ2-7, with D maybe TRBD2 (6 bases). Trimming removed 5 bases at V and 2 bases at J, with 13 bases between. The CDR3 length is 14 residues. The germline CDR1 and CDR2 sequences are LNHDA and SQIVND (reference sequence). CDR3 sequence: CASSPVGGPYEQYF. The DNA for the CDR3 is TGTGCCAGTAGTCCAGTGGGGGGTCCCTACGAGCAGTACTTC.

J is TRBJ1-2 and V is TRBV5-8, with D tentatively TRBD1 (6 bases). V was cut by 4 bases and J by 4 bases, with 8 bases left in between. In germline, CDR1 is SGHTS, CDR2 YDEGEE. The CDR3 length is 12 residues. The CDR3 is CASSARGYGYTF. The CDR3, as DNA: TGTGCCAGCAGCGCCAGGGGCTATGGCTACACCTTC. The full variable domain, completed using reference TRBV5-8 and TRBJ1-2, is EAGVTQSPTHLIKTRGQQATLRCSPISGHTSVYWYQQALGLGLQFLLWYDEGEERNRGNFPPRFSGRQFPNYSSELNVNALELEDSALYLCASSARGYGYTFGSGTRLTVV.

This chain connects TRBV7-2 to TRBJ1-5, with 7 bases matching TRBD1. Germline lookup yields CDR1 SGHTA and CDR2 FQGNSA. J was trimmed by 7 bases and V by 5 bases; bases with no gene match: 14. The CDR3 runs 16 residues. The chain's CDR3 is CASSHFGGGGNQPQHF. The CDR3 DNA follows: TGTGCCAGCAGCCATTTTGGAGGGGGCGGTAACCAGCCCCAGCATTTT.

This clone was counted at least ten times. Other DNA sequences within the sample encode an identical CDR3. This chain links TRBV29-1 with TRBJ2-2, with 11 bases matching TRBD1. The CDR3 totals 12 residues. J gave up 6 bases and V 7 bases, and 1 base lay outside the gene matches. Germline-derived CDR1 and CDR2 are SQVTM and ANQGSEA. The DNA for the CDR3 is TGCAGCGGGGGACAGGGGGCCGGGGAGCTGTTTTTT. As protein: CSGGQGAGELFF.

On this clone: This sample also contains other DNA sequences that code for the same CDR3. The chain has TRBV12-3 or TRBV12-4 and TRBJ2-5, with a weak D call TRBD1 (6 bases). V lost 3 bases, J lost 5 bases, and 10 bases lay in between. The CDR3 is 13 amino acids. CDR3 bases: TGTGCCAGCAGTTTGGGGGCCCTGGAGACCCAGTACTTC. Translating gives CASSLGALETQYF.

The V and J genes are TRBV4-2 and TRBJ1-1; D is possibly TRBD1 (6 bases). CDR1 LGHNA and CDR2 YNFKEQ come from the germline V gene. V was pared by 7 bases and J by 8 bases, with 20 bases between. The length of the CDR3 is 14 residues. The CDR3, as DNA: TGTGCCAGCAACCGCGGGGGCGGTGTGGGAGAAGCTTTCTTT. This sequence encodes CASNRGGGVGEAFF.

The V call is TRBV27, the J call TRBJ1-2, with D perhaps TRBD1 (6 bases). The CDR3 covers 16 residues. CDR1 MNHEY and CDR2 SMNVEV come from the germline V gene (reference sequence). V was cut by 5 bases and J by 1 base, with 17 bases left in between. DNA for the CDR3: TGTGCCAGCAGTGCTCATAGGGGGAACGTTAACTATGGCTACACCTTC. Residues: CASSAHRGNVNYGYTF.

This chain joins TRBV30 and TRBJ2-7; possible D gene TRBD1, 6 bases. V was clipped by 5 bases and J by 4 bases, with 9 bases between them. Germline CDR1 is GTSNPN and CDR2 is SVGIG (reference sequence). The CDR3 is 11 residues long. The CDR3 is CAWARGYEQYF. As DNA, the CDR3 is TGTGCCTGGGCTAGGGGGTACGAGCAGTACTTC.

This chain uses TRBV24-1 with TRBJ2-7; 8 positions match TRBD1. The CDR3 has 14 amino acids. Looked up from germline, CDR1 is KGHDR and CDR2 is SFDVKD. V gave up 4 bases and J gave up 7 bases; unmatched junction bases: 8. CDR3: CATSDPGTGEEQYF. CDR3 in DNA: TGTGCCACCAGTGACCCGGGGACAGGTGAAGAGCAGTACTTC.